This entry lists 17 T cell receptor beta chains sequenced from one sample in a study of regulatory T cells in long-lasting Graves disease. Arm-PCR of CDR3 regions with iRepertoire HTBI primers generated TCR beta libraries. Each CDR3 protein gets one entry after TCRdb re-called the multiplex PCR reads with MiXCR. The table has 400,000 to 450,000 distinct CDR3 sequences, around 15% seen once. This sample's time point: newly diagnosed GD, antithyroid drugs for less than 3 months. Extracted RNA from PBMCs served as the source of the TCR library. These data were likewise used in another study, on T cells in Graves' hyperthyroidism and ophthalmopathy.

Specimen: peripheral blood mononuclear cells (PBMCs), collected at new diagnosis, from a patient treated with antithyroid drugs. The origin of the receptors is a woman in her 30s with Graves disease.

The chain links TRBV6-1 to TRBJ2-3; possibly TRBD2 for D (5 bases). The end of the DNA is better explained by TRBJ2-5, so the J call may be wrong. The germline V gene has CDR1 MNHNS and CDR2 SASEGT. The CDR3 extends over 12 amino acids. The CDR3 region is CASRGGLETQYF. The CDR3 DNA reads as TGTGCCAGCCGGGGTGGTTTAGAGACCCAGTACTTC.

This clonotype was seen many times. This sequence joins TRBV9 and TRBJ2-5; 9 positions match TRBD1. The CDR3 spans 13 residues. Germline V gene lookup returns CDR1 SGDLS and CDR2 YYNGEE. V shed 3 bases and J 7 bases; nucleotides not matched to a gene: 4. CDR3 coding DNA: TGTGCCAGCAGCGGGGGACAGGGAAGGACCCAGTACTTC. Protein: CASSGGQGRTQYF.

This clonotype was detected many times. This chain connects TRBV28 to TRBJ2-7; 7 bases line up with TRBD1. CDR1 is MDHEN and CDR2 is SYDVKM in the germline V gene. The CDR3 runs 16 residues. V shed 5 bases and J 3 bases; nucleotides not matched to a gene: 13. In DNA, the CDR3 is TGTGCCAGCAGTAAAGGACAGGAAGCGAAAGTCTACGAGCAGTACTTC. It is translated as CASSKGQEAKVYEQYF.

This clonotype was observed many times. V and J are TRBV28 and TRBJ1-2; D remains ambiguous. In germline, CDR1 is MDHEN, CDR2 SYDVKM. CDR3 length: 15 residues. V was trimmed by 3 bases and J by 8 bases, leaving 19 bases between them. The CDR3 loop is CASSFSKGSWSGYTF. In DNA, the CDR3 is TGTGCCAGCAGTTTTTCCAAAGGGAGCTGGAGCGGCTACACCTTC.

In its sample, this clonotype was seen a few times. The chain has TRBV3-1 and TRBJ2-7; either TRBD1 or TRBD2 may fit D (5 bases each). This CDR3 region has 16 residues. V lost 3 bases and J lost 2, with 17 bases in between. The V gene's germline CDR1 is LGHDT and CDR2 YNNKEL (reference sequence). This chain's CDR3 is CASSHYGQLGAYEQYF. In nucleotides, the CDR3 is TGTGCCAGCAGCCATTATGGCCAGCTGGGGGCCTACGAGCAGTACTTC.

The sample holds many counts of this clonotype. Here the CDR3 DNA reads TGCGCCAGCTCCCCCCAATGGGCGGACGAGCAGTACTTC. It is translated as CASSPQWADEQYF. The V and J genes are TRBV5-1 and TRBJ2-7; no clear D gene. Deletions cut 7 bases from V and 5 bases from J, with 16 bases between. CDR1 is SGHRS and CDR2 is YFSETQ in the germline V gene. The CDR3 is 13 residues long.

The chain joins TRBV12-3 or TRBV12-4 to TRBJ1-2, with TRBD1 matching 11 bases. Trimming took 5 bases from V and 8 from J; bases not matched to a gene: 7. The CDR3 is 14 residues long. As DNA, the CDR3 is TGTGCCAGCAGTCGGGACAGGGGGAAAGGGGGCTACACCTTC. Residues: CASSRDRGKGGYTF.

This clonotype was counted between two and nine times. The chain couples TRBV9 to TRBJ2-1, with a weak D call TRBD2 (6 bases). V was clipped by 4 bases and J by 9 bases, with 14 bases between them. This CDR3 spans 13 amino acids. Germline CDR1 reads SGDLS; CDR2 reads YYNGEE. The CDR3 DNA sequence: TGTGCCAGCAGCCCAAGACTAGTAAGTGAGCAGTTCTTC. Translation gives CASSPRLVSEQFF.

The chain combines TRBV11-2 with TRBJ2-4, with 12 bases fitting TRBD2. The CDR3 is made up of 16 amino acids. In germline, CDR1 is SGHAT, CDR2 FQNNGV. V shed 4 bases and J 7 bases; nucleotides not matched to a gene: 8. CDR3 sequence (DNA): TGTGCCAGCAGCTCCCTCCTAGCGGGAGGGATGAACATTCAGTACTTC. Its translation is CASSSLLAGGMNIQYF.

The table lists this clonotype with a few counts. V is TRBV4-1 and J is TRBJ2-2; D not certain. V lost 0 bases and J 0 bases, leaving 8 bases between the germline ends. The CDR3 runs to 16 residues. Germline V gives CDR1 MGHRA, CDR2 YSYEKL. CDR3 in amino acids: CASSQEMSANTGELFF. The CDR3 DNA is TGCGCCAGCAGCCAAGAGATGTCTGCGAACACCGGGGAGCTGTTTTTT.

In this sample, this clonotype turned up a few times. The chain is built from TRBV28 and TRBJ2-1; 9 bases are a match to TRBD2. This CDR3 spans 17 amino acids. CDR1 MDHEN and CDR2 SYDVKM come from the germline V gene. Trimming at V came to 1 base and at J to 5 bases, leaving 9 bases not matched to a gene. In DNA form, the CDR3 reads TGTGCCAGCAGTTTATTTGTGACTAGCGGTACAGACAATGAGCAGTTCTTC. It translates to CASSLFVTSGTDNEQFF.

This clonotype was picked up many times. CDR3 region: CASSQGGGQETQYF. In DNA form, the CDR3 reads TGCGCCAGCAGCCAAGGCGGGGGACAAGAGACCCAGTACTTC. The rearrangement links TRBV4-1 to TRBJ2-5; 7 nucleotides match TRBD2. The CDR3 spans 14 residues. V dropped 1 base and J dropped 2; count of bases not matched to a gene: 1. Germline values: CDR1 MGHRA, CDR2 YSYEKL.

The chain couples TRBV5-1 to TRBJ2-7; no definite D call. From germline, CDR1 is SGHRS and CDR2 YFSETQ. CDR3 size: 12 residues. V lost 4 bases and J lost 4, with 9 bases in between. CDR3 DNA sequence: TGCGCCAGCAGCATAATGGGGTACGAGCAGTACTTC. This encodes CASSIMGYEQYF.

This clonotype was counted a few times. This chain's CDR3 is CASSSRGPEKTEAFF. CDR3 DNA: TGTGCCAGTAGTAGCCGGGGGCCCGAAAAGACTGAAGCTTTCTTT. The V and J genes are TRBV19 and TRBJ1-1, with D maybe TRBD1 (6 bases). Germline CDR1 is LNHDA and CDR2 is SQIVND (reference sequence). The length of the CDR3 is 15 residues. Trimming shortened V by 4 bases and J by 5 bases, and 17 bases separated the two germline ends.

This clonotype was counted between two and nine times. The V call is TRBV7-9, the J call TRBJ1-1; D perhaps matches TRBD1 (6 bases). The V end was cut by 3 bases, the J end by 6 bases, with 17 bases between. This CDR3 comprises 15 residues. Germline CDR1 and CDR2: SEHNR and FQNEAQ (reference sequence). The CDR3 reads CASSFRDRRQSEAFF. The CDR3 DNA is TGTGCCAGCAGCTTCCGAGACAGGCGACAGTCTGAAGCTTTCTTT.

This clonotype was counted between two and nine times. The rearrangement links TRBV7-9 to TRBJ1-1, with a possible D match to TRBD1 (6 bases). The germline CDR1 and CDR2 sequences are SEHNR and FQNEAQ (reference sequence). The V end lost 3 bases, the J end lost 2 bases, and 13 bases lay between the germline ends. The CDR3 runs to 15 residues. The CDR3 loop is CASSFRGSENTEAFF. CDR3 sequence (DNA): TGTGCCAGCAGCTTCAGGGGCAGCGAAAACACTGAAGCTTTCTTT.

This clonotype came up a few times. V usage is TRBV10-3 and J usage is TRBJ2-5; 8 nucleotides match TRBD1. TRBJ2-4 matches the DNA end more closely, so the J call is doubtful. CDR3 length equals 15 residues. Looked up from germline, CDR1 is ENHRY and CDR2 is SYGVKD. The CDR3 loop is CAISPDRGFFHIQYF. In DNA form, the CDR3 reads TGTGCCATCAGTCCAGACAGGGGTTTCTTCCACATTCAGTACTTC.